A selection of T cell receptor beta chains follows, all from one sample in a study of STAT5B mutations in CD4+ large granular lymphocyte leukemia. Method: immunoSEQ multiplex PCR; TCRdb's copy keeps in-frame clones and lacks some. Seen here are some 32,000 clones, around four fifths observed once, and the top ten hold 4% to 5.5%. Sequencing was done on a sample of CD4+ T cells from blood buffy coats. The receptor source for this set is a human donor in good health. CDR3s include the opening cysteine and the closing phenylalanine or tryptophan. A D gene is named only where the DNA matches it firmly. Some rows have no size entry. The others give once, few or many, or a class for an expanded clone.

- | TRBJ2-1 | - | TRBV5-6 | TGTGCCAGCAGCTCTCCCTACAATGAGCAGTTCTTC | CASSSPYNEQFF
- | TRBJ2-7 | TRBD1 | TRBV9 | TGTGCCAGCAGCGTAGAGAGGGGGCGGCAGTACTTC | CASSVERGRQYF
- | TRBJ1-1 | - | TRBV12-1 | TGTGCCAGCACCAGGGGTGAAGCTTTCTTT | CASTRGEAFF
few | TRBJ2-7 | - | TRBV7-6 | TGTGCCAGCAGCTTAGGTGGAGGAATCAGCTCCTACGAGCAGTACTTC | CASSLGGGISSYEQYF
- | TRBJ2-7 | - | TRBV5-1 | TGCGCCAGCAGTGCTAGCCCTCCTTCCCTAGAGCAGTACTTC | CASSASPPSLEQYF
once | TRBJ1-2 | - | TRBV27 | TGTGCCAGCAGTTTCTTCGGGGGACGGACCGAAGACTATGGCTACACCTTC | CASSFFGGRTEDYGYTF
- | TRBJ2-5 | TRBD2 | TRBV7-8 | TGTGCCAGCAGCGCTTTATTTAGCGGGACGGTGGGGGAGACCCAGTACTTC | CASSALFSGTVGETQYF
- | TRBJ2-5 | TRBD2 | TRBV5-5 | TGTGCCAGCAGCAAAACTAGCGGCGATCAAGAGACCCAGTACTTC | CASSKTSGDQETQYF
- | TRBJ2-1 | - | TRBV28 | TGTGCCAGCGGAGTAGCAGACAATGAGCAGTTCTTC | CASGVADNEQFF
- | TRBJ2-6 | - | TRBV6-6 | TGTGCCAGCAGTACCAGACGGAGCTCTGGGGCCAACGTCCTGACTTTC | CASSTRRSSGANVLTF
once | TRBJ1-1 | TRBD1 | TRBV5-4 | TGTGCCAGCAGCCTGGGACAGGCTAACACTGAAGCTTTCTTT | CASSLGQANTEAFF
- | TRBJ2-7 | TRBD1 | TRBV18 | TGTGCCAGCTCACCAGGCGGACAGGCCTACGAGCAGTACTTC | CASSPGGQAYEQYF
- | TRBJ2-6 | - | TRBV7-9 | TGTGCCAGCAGCCTGAGGGCCTCTGGGGCCAACGTCCTGACTTTC | CASSLRASGANVLTF
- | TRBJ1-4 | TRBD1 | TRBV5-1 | TGCGCCAGCAGAAAACAGGGGGAAAAACTGTTTTTT | CASRKQGEKLFF
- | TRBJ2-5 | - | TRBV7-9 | TGTGCCAGCAGCCCAGTAGAACAAGAGACCCAGTACTTC | CASSPVEQETQYF
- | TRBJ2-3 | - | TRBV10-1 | TGCGCCAGCAGTGAGTCGACGGTGGAAGATACGCAGTATTTT | CASSESTVEDTQYF
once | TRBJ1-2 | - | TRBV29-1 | TGCAGCGTTGAGTGGACATCGTCCGGCTACACCTTC | CSVEWTSSGYTF
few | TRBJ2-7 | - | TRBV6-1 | TGTGCCAGCAGCGAGAGAGACAGTTACGAGCAGTACTTC | CASSERDSYEQYF
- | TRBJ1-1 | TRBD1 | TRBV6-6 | TGTGCCAGCAGTTACTTCATGGACAGGGCGAACACTGAAGCTTTCTTT | CASSYFMDRANTEAFF
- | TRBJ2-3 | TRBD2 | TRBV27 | TGTGCCAGCAGCAAGACTAGCGGGGCATATACGCAGTATTTT | CASSKTSGAYTQYF
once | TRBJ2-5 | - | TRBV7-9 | TGTGCCAGCAGTTCCGGTAGCGGAGTCCAAGAGACCCAGTACTTC | CASSSGSGVQETQYF
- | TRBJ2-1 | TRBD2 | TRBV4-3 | TGCGCCAGCAGCCAAGAGGGGCGGGGGGATGAGCAGTTCTTC | CASSQEGRGDEQFF
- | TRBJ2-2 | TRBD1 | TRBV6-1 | TGTGCCAGCGGGACAGGGGAGAACACCGGGGAGCTGTTTTTT | CASGTGENTGELFF
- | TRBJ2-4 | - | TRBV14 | TGTGCCAGCAGCTCGCGTGGACAGATAAAAAACATTCAGTACTTC | CASSSRGQIKNIQYF
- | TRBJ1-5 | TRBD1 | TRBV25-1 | TGTGCCAGCAGCCCGACAGGGGGCTTACAACCCCAGCATTTT | CASSPTGGLQPQHF
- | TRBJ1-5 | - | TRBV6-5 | TGTGCCAGCAGCCCGGACAGTAGCAATCAGCCCCAGCATTTT | CASSPDSSNQPQHF
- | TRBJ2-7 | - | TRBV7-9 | TGTGCCAGCAGCCCCGCGGGGTTC | CASSPAGF
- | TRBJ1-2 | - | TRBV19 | TGTGCCAGTAGTATGGGGCTCTTCTATGGCTACACCTTC | CASSMGLFYGYTF
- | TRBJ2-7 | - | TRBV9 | TGTGCCAGCAGCGTAGAGTACAGGGATTACGAGCAGTACTTC | CASSVEYRDYEQYF
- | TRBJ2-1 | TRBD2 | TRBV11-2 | TGTGCCAGCAGCTTAGACCTCCAAGCGGGAGTCGTAAATGAGCAGTTCTTC | CASSLDLQAGVVNEQFF
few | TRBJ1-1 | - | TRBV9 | TGTGCCAGCAGCGTAGATGGACAGAGGAACACTGAAGCTTTCTTT | CASSVDGQRNTEAFF
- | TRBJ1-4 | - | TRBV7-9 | TGTGCCAGCAGCTTAAGTCCGCTTAATGAAAAACTGTTTTTT | CASSLSPLNEKLFF
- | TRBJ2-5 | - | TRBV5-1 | TGCGCCAGCAGCTTGCGCCAGTACGGGGGAGAGACCCAGTACTTC | CASSLRQYGGETQYF
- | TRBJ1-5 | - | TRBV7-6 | TGTGCCAGCAGCTTAGATAGCAATCAGCCCCAGCATTTT | CASSLDSNQPQHF
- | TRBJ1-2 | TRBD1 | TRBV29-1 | TGCAGCGTTAATCATGGGACAGGGAACTATGGCTACACCTTC | CSVNHGTGNYGYTF
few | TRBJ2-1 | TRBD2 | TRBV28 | TGTGCCAGCAGTTCCGACGCGGGAGCACCGTGGTTTAATAACAATGAGCAGTTCTTC | CASSSDAGAPWFNNNEQFF
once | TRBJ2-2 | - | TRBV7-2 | TGTGCCAGCAGCTTAGCGTCCCTGAACACCGGGGAGCTGTTTTTT | CASSLASLNTGELFF
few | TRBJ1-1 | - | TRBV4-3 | TGCGCCAGCAGCGCAGACCCCCGGGCCGGAGCTTTCTTT | CASSADPRAGAFF
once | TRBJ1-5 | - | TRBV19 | TGTGCCAGTAGTACCATGAGTACAAGGGTTCAGCCCCAGCATTTT | CASSTMSTRVQPQHF
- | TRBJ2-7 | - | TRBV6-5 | TGTGCCAGCAGTTACAATAGGTACGAGCAGTACTTC | CASSYNRYEQYF
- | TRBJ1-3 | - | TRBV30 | TGTGCCTGGAGTGAATACTCGGTAAACACCATATATTTT | CAWSEYSVNTIYF
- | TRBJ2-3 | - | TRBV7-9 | TGTGCCAGCAGCTTAGATAACACAGATACGCAGTATTTT | CASSLDNTDTQYF
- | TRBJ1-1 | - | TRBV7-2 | TGTGCCAGCAGCTTAGGGGGGCTCGTTGGGGCTTTCTTT | CASSLGGLVGAFF
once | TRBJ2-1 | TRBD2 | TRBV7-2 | TGTGCCAGCAGCTTAGGGTCTAGCGGGAGGAATGAGCAGTTCTTC | CASSLGSSGRNEQFF
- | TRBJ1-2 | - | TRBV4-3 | TGCGCCAGCAGCCAAGATCCCAGGGGAGCTAACTATGGCTACACCTTC | CASSQDPRGANYGYTF
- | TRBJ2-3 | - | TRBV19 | TGTGCCAGTAGTCCAAAGGACTTACGTACAGATACGCAGTATTTT | CASSPKDLRTDTQYF
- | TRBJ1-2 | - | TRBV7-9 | TGTGCCAGCAGCTCCCAAGGACTGGATGGCTACACCTTC | CASSSQGLDGYTF
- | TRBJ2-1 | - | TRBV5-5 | TGTGCCAGCAGCTTGTTCAGCCTAGGTTCTTACAATGAGCAGTTCTTC | CASSLFSLGSYNEQFF
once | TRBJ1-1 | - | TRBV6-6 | TGTGCCAGCAGACTCTCGGGGGACACTGAAGCTTTCTTT | CASRLSGDTEAFF
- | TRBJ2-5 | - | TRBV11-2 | TGTGCCAGCAGCCTCGGGGTGGCGGGAGAGACCCAGTACTTC | CASSLGVAGETQYF
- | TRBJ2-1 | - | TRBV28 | TGTGCCACCGGGCCGGTCTACAATGAGCAGTTCTTC | CATGPVYNEQFF
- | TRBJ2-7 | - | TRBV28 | TGTGCCAGCAGTCCCCGGGGGCGTAACTACGAGCAGTACTTC | CASSPRGRNYEQYF
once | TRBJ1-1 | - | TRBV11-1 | TGTGCCAGCAGCTTATTTGGGCCTGAAGCTTTCTTT | CASSLFGPEAFF
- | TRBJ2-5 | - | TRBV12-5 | TGTGCTAGTGGTCTACAGGGTGGGACCCAGTACTTC | CASGLQGGTQYF
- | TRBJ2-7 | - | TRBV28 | TGTGCCAGCAGTTTACACACGGGAGTCGACGAGCAGTACTTC | CASSLHTGVDEQYF
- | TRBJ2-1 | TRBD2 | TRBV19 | TGTGCCAGTAGTAAGGGACTAGCGGGAGTTGAGCAGTTCTTC | CASSKGLAGVEQFF
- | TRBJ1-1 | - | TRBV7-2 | TGTGCCAGCAGCCCGGGTCCGCCGAGGGAAGCTTTCTTT | CASSPGPPREAFF
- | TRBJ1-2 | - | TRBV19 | TGTGCCAGTAGTATACCAGGGGACGTCTATGGCTACACCTTC | CASSIPGDVYGYTF